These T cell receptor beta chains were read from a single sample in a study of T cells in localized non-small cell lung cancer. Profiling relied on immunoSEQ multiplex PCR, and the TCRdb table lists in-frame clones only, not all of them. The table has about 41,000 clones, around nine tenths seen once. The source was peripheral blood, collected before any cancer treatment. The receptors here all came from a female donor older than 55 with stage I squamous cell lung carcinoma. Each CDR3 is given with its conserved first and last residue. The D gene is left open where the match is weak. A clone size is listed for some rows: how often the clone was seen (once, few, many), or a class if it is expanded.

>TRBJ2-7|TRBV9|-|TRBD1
CASSGRTGVYEQYF
TGTGCCAGCAGCGGGAGGACAGGGGTCTACGAGCAGTACTTC
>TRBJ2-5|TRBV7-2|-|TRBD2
CASSFRGGETQYF
TGTGCCAGCAGCTTTCGGGGGGGAGAGACCCAGTACTTC
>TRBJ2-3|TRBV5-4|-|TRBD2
CASSLAWLAGGADTQYF
TGTGCCAGCAGCTTGGCTTGGTTAGCGGGAGGAGCAGATACGCAGTATTTT
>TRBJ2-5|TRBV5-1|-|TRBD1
CASSFGQGPLQETQYF
TGCGCCAGCAGCTTCGGACAGGGGCCACTCCAAGAGACCCAGTACTTC
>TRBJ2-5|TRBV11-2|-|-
CASSLYGGTQYF
TGTGCCAGCAGCTTGTACGGTGGGACCCAGTACTTC
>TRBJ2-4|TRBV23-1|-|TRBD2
CASSFLCRTSGRAKVNIQYF
TGCGCCAGCAGTTTCCTATGTAGAACTAGCGGGAGGGCCAAAGTAAACATTCAGTACTTC
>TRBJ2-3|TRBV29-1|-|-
CSVTDPDTQYF
TGCAGCGTGACTGACCCAGATACGCAGTATTTT
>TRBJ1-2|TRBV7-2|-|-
CASSSPGIPSGYTF
TGTGCCAGCAGCTCCCCCGGGATCCCCTCGGGCTACACCTTC
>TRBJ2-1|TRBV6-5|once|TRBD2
CASSLAGASYNEQFF
TGTGCCAGCAGCCTAGCGGGGGCCTCCTACAATGAGCAGTTCTTC
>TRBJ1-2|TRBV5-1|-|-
CASVTTQGSSYGYTF
TGCGCCAGCGTTACTACTCAGGGATCCTCGTATGGCTACACCTTC
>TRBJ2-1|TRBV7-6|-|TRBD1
CASSPRQGAYNEQFF
TGTGCCAGCAGCCCCCGACAGGGAGCCTACAATGAGCAGTTCTTC
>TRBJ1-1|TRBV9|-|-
CASSPRQWMNTEAFF
TGTGCCAGCAGCCCTCGGCAGTGGATGAACACTGAAGCTTTCTTT
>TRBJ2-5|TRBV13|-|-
CASSRDTQETQYF
TGTGCCAGCAGCCGGGACACCCAAGAGACCCAGTACTTC
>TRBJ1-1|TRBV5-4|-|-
CASSLGFVQAQNTEAFF
TGTGCCAGCAGCTTGGGATTCGTACAGGCCCAGAACACTGAAGCTTTCTTT
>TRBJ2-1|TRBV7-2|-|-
CASSSRDGVEQFF
TGTGCCAGCAGCTCCCGGGACGGGGTTGAGCAGTTCTTC
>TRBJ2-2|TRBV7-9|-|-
CASSLGGVSTGELFF
TGTGCCAGCAGCTTAGGGGGAGTCAGCACCGGGGAGCTGTTTTTT
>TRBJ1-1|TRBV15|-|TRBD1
CATSREGTGNTEAFF
TGTGCCACCAGCAGAGAAGGGACAGGGAACACTGAAGCTTTCTTT
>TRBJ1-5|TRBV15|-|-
CATSNGNLRSQPQHF
TGTGCCACCAGCAATGGGAATCTGAGGAGTCAGCCCCAGCATTTT
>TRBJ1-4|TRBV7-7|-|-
CASSLERDEKLFF
TGTGCTAGCAGCTTAGAACGGGATGAAAAACTGTTTTTT
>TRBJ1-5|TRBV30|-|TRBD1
CAWQLDRGGNQPQHF
TGTGCCTGGCAGCTAGACAGGGGAGGGAATCAGCCCCAGCATTTT
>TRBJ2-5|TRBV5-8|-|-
CASSLSSLVTQYF
TGTGCCAGCAGCTTGAGTAGCCTCGTCACCCAGTACTTC
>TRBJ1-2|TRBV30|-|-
CAWTGWGYGYTF
TGTGCCTGGACAGGGTGGGGGTATGGCTACACCTTC